This T cell receptor beta chain was sequenced during a study of blood T cell repertoires in COVID-19. Looking at the study overall: The cDNA or gDNA used as material had been derived from T cells, B-cell-depleted T cells, or PBMCs.

Germline V lookup: CDR1 KGHSH, CDR2 LQKENI. The CDR3 is 14 residues long. J gave up 8 bases and V 3 bases, and 6 bases lay outside the gene matches. Study processing details: Amplifying reference gene primers gave estimates of nucleated cell counts. Libraries were prepared by immunoSEQ multiplex PCR; TCRdb keeps only in-frame clonotypes and omits some of them. V, J and clone size are those of that table, while D and trimming were read from the DNA. The sample consists of 250,000 to 350,000 clones, almost 90% of them appearing once. Patients from Seattle were sampled longitudinally, starting during active infection.

The V and J genes are TRBV18 and TRBJ1-4, with 7 bases lining up with TRBD1. Sequenced: peripheral blood. This clonotype originated in a woman aged 25-40 years with COVID-19, enrolled during active disease. The CDR3 here is CASSPDRVGEKLFF. CDR3 coding DNA: TGTGCCAGCTCACCCGACAGGGTGGGAGAAAAACTGTTTTTT.